Each of the 13 T cell receptor beta chains below was sequenced from the same sample in a study of T-cell memory formation after mild COVID-19. TCRdb recomputed calls from the 5' RACE reads with MiXCR, one row per CDR3 protein. Of 250,000 to 350,000 distinct CDR3 sequences in the sample, roughly an eighth are singletons; the top ten hold roughly a fifth. What was sequenced was PBMCs or a T cell subset sorted from them (not recorded which). These receptors were collected from a man younger than 35 who had mild COVID-19 (a few samples of this study predate the infection). Cell type and time point are not known.

This clonotype was counted between two and nine times. J is TRBJ2-7 and V is TRBV5-1; D might be TRBD1 (6 bases). The germline V gene encodes CDR1 SGHRS and CDR2 YFSETQ. V gave up 5 bases and J gave up 5 bases, with 14 bases separating them. The CDR3 sequence is 13 residues long. DNA of the CDR3: TGCGCCAGCAGGAACGGACAGACGGACGAGCAGTACTTC. Its protein is CASRNGQTDEQYF.

This chain links TRBV7-8 with TRBJ1-2, with D maybe TRBD1 (6 bases). CDR1 and CDR2 from the germline V gene are SGHVS and FQNEAQ. Trimming removed 5 bases at V and 2 bases at J, with 12 bases between. The CDR3 sequence is 14 residues long. The DNA for the CDR3 is TGTGCCAGCAGCCCGGACAGAAGGAACTATGGCTACACCTTC. This encodes CASSPDRRNYGYTF.

In this sample, this clonotype turned up a few times. The chain links TRBV5-1 to TRBJ2-1; TRBD1 aligns across 7 bases. This CDR3 spans 16 amino acids. Germline V gene data show CDR1 as SGHRS and CDR2 as YFSETQ. The junction had 8 bases not matched to a gene; V was cut back by 0 bases and J by 5 bases. In nucleotides, the CDR3 is TGCGCCAGCAGCTTGGGCGACAGGGCAATCAACAATGAGCAGTTCTTC. It codes for CASSLGDRAINNEQFF.

This chain joins TRBV3-1 and TRBJ1-3; D remains ambiguous. Germline assignment: CDR1 LGHDT and CDR2 YNNKEL (reference sequence). The CDR3 spans 16 residues. V was cut by 4 bases and J by 4 bases, with 17 bases left in between. The DNA of the CDR3 is TGTGCCAGCAGCCCCCCCAGCCCAGCTCCCGGAAACACCATATATTTT. This gives the protein CASSPPSPAPGNTIYF. The entire variable domain, with the rest obtained from reference TRBV3-1 and TRBJ1-3, is as follows: DTAVSQTPKYLVTQMGNDKSIKCEQNLGHDTMYWYKQDSKKFLKIMFSYNNKELIINETVPNRFSPKSPDKAHLNLHINSLELGDSAVYFCASSPPSPAPGNTIYFGEGSWLTVV.

This clonotype has only a few counts. This chain's CDR3 is CSAQAGTGSRGTDTQYF. In DNA form, the CDR3 reads TGCAGTGCCCAAGCGGGGACAGGGAGTCGCGGCACAGATACGCAGTATTTT. V is TRBV20-1 and J is TRBJ2-3; 9 nucleotides agree with TRBD1. The CDR3 extends over 17 amino acids. V dropped 6 bases and J dropped 1; count of bases not matched to a gene: 14. Germline loops: CDR1 DFQATT, CDR2 SNEGSKA (reference sequence).

Turning to this clonotype: The junction departs from germline at one end; a sequencing error may be responsible. V and J are TRBV6-5 and TRBJ2-7, with D hard to call. Germline V lookup: CDR1 MNHEY, CDR2 SVGAGI. This CDR3 is built from 14 residues. Here the CDR3 reads CASSYSNKGYGQYF. The CDR3 nucleotides read TGTGCCAGCAGTTACTCGAATAAAGGGTACGGGCAGTACTTC.

The J gene is TRBJ2-2, the V gene TRBV7-9; the D gene is possibly TRBD1 (6 bases). Germline V gene lookup returns CDR1 SEHNR and CDR2 FQNEAQ (reference sequence). V was clipped by 4 bases and J by 2 bases, with 11 bases between them. The CDR3 runs 15 residues. The chain's CDR3 is CASSSRDINTGELFF. CDR3 sequence (DNA): TGTGCCAGCAGCTCTCGGGACATCAACACCGGGGAGCTGTTTTTT.

V is TRBV21-1 and J is TRBJ2-1; the table gives TRBD1 as D, unverified against the DNA. TRBV21-1 is classified as a pseudogene. The CDR3 spans 14 residues. The CDR3 region has the DNA TGTGCCAGCAGCGGGGGGTTCCTCTACAATGAGCAGTTCTTC. Protein: CASSGGFLYNEQFF.

The genes are TRBV29-1 and TRBJ1-2; 7 bases are a match to TRBD1. With V trimmed by 5 bases and J by 0 bases, 3 bases remained unmatched. The CDR3 is 13 amino acids. Germline CDR1 SQVTM, CDR2 ANQGSEA. CDR3 region: CSVRDSANYGYTF. CDR3 coding DNA: TGCAGCGTTAGGGACAGTGCTAACTATGGCTACACCTTC.

This clonotype was seen a few times. V and J are TRBV6-2 or TRBV6-3 and TRBJ1-2; the D gene is possibly TRBD1 (5 bases). The CDR3 is 14 residues long. V lost 6 bases to trimming and J lost 4 bases, with 15 bases between them. CDR1 is MNHEY, CDR2 SVGEGT, per germline. CDR3 region: CASSISDSFYGYTF. The CDR3, as DNA: TGTGCCAGCAGCATATCCGACAGCTTCTATGGCTACACCTTC.

The V and J genes are TRBV28 and TRBJ2-7, with 9 bases that match TRBD1. Trimming took 7 bases from V and 9 from J; bases not matched to a gene: 10. This CDR3 is 13 amino acids long. The germline V gene has CDR1 MDHEN and CDR2 SYDVKM. The CDR3 bases are TGTGCCAGCACCCAGGGACAGGGACTGGCGCAGTACGTC. This translates into CASTQGQGLAQYV.

This clonotype was observed a handful of times. The chain employs TRBV7-2 and TRBJ1-4, with TRBD1 matching 9 bases. With 5 bases clipped from V and 8 bases from J, the junction kept 9 bases outside the gene matches. The germline CDR1 and CDR2 sequences are SGHTA and FQGNSA. There are 15 residues in the CDR3. CDR3 sequence (DNA): TGTGCCAGCAGCCCCCGGACAGGGGCTATGGAAAAACTGTTTTTT. It yields the protein CASSPRTGAMEKLFF.

Many counts were recorded for this clonotype. The J gene is TRBJ1-5, the V gene TRBV6-6; 7 positions match TRBD1. This CDR3 spans 14 amino acids. Germline V gene sequence: CDR1 MNHNY, CDR2 SVGAGI (reference sequence). After removal of 6 bases from V and 3 bases from J, the junction contained 5 bases not matched to a gene. The CDR3, as DNA: TGTGCCAGCAGGTCCGGGACAGACAATCAGCCCCAGCATTTT. Its protein product is CASRSGTDNQPQHF.